The entry below describes one TCR beta chain. The germline gives CDR1 MNHEY, CDR2 SVGEGT. The junction had 16 bases not matched to a gene; V was cut back by 2 bases and J by 3 bases. The CDR3 extends over 21 amino acids. This entry comes from a study of blood T cell repertoires in COVID-19. Study-level background: The United States, Italy and Spain were the sources of the acute and convalescent COVID-19 samples.

Participant reports of clinical history set cohort assignment. Donors of Cohort 3 who recovered were those that had two negative PCRs, clearance, or symptom resolution. How the authors handled the data: Amplification from reference gene primers served as the basis for estimated nucleated cell counts. Profiled with immunoSEQ multiplex PCR; TCRdb holds only in-frame clones, not every one. The DNA was the basis for D and trimming; V, J and clone size are from that table. The table shows 95,000 to 150,000 clones, with around 84% occurring only once. This sequence joins TRBV6-2 or TRBV6-3 and TRBJ2-2; 12 bases line up with TRBD2. Sample: PBMCs or T cells enriched from blood (not recorded which). The receptor was derived from a woman aged 25 to 39 who had recovered from COVID-19. This CDR3 is CASSYEALAGGRAKYTGELFF. In DNA, the CDR3 is TGTGCCAGCAGTTACGAGGCACTAGCGGGAGGTCGGGCCAAATACACCGGGGAGCTGTTTTTT.